The clone carrying this TCR beta chain was recorded at least ten times. Antigen unknown. This specimen belongs to a study of T cells in Graves' hyperthyroidism and ophthalmopathy. This CDR3 contains 12 residues. Germline-derived CDR1 and CDR2 are SNHLY and FYNNEI. Trimming took 11 bases from V and 3 from J, leaving 14 bases between them. The investigators amplified TCR beta CDR3 regions from RNA transcripts. Carried out on the TCR CDR3, a first-round RT-PCR used the HTBI primer set. TCRdb processed the multiplex PCR reads anew with MiXCR; each CDR3 protein has one entry. The table includes over 250,000 distinct CDR3 sequences, under 30% detected once. Study-wide results and caveats: Ophthalmopathy was predicted by the model a median of 6.5 months ahead of onset.

Exclusion criteria comprised uncontrolled infection, other autoimmune disease, pregnancy or lactation. Using more than 7.5 ml of fresh peripheral blood, PBMCs were prepared. The clonotype originates from a man aged 40-49 years with Graves' hyperthyroidism that later progressed to Graves' ophthalmopathy. Sequencing used blood. V and J are TRBV2 and TRBJ2-7; possible D gene TRBD2, 6 bases. CDR3 nucleotide sequence: TGTGCCGTTGTTGGGGGAGGCTACGAGCAGTACTTC. Amino acids: CAVVGGGYEQYF.